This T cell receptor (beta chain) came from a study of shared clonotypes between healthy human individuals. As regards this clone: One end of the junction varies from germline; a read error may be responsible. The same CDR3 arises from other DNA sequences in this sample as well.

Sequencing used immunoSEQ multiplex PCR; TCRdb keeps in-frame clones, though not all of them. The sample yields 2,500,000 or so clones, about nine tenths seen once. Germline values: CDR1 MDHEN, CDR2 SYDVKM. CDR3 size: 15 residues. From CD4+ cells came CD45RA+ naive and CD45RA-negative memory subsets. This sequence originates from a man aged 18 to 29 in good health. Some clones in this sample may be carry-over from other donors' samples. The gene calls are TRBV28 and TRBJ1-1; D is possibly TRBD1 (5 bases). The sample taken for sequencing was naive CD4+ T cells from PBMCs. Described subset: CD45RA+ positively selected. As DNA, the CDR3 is TGTGCCAGCAGTTTTGGGGGGAGGGGTGACACTGAAGCTTTCTTC. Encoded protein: CASSFGGRGDTEAFF.